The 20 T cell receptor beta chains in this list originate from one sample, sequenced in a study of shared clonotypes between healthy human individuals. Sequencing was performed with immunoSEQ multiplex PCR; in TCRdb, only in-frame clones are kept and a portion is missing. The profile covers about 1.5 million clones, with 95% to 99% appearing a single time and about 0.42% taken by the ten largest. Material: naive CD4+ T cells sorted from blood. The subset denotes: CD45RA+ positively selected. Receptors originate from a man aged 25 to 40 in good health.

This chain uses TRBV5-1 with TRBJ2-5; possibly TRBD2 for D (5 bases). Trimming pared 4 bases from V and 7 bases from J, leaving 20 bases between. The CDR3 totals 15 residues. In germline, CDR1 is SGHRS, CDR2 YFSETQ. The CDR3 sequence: CASSTGLLPEWTQYF. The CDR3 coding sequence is TGCGCCAGCAGCACTGGACTGCTTCCCGAATGGACCCAGTACTTC.

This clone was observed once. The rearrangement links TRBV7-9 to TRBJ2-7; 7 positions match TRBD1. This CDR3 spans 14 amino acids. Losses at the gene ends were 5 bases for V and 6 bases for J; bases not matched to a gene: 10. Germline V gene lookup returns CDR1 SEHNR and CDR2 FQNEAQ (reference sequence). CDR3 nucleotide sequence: TGTGCCAGCAGCAACCGACAGGGTGCCCCCGAGCAGTACTTC. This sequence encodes CASSNRQGAPEQYF.

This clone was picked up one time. Here the CDR3 reads CASSSPRTHNEQFF. CDR3 DNA sequence: TGTGCCAGCAGTTCTCCCAGGACCCACAATGAGCAGTTCTTC. This chain connects TRBV7-9 to TRBJ2-1, with D unresolved. Trimming left V 6 bases short and J 5 bases short, with 14 bases between. CDR1 is SEHNR and CDR2 is FQNEAQ in the germline V gene (reference sequence). The CDR3 loop spans 14 amino acids.

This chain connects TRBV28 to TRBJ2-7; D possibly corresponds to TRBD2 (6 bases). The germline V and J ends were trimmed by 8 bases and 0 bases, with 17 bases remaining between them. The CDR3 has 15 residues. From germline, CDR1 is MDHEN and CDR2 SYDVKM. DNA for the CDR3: TGTGCCAGCTATGGAGGGACCCGAAGCTCCTACGAGCAGTACTTC. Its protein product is CASYGGTRSSYEQYF.

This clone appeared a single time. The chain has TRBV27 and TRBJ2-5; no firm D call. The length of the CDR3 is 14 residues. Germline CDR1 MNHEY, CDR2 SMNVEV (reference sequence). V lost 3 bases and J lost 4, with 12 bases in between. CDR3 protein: CASSFAGWGETQYF. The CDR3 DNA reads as TGTGCCAGCAGTTTCGCTGGGTGGGGAGAGACCCAGTACTTC.

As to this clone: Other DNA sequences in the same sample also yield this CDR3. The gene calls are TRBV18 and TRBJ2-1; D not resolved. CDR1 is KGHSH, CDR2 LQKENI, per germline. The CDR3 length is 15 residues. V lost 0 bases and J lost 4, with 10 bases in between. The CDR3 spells CASSPPGMTYNEQFF. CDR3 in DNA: TGTGCCAGCTCACCACCGGGTATGACGTACAATGAGCAGTTCTTC. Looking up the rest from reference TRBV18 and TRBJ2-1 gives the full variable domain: NAGVMQNPRHLVRRRGQEARLRCSPMKGHSHVYWYRQLPEEGLKFMVYLQKENIIDESGMPKERFSAEFPKEGPSILRIQQVVRGDSAAYFCASSPPGMTYNEQFFGPGTRLTVL.

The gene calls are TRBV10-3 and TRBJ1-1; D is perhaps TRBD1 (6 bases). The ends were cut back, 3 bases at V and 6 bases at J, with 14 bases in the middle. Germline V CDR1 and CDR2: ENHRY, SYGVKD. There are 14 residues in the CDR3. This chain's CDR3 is CAISDKGGVAEAFF. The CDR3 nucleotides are TGTGCCATCAGTGATAAGGGGGGAGTCGCTGAAGCTTTCTTT.

CDR3 bases: TGCGCCAGCAGACCGCGGACTAGCGGCCTCACAGATACGCAGTATTTT. It codes for CASRPRTSGLTDTQYF. The rearrangement uses TRBV10-1 and TRBJ2-3; 10 positions agree with TRBD2. The CDR3 is 16 residues long. Germline V gene sequence: CDR1 WNHNN, CDR2 SYGVQD (reference sequence). V shed 6 bases, J shed 2 bases, and the junction held 8 bases outside the gene matches.

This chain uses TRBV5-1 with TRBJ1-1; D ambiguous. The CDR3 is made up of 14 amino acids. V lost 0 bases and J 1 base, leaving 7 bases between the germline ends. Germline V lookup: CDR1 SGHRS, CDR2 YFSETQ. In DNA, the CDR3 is TGCGCCAGCAGCTTGGGGGTATCGAACACTGAAGCTTTCTTT. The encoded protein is CASSLGVSNTEAFF.

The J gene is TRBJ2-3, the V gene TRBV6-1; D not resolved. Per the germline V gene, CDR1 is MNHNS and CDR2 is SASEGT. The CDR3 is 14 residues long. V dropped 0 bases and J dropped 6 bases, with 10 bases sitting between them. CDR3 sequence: CASSEAPTRDTQYF. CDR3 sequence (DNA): TGTGCCAGCAGTGAAGCCCCTACGCGGGATACGCAGTATTTT.

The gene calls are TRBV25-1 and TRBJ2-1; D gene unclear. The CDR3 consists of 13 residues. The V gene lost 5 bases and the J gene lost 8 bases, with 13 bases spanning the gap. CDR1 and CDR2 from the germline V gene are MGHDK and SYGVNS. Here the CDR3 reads CASSRTENDEQFF. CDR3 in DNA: TGTGCCAGCAGTCGCACCGAGAACGATGAGCAGTTCTTC.

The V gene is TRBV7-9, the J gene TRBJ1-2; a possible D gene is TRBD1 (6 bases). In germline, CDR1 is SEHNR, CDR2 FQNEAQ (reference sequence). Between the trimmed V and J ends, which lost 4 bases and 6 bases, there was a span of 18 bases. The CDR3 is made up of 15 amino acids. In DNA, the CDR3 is TGTGCCAGCAGCTCCGGGGGGGCGGCCTCGGATGGCTACACCTTC. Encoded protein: CASSSGGAASDGYTF.

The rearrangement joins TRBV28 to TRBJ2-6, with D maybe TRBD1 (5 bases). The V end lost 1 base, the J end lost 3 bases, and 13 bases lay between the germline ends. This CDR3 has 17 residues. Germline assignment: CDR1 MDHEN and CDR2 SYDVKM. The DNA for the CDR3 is TGTGCCAGCAGTTTATCCGCAGGGCACGGTGGGGCCAACGTCCTGACTTTC. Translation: CASSLSAGHGGANVLTF. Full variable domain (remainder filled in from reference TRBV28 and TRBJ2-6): DVKVTQSSRYLVKRTGEKVFLECVQDMDHENMFWYRQDPGLGLRLIYFSYDVKMKEKGDIPEGYSVSREKKERFSLILESASTNQTSMYLCASSLSAGHGGANVLTFGAGSRLTVL.

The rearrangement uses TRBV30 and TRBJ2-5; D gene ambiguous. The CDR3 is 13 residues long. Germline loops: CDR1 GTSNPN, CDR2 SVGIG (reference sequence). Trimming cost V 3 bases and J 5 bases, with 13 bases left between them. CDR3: CAWSRLERETQYF. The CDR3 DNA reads TGTGCCTGGAGCCGCCTCGAACGGGAGACCCAGTACTTC.

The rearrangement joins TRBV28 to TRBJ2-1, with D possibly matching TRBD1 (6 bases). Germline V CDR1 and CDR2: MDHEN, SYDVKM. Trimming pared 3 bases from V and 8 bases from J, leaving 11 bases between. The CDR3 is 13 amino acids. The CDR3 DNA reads TGTGCCAGCAGTTTGTCAGGGGTACATGAGCAGTTCTTC. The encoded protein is CASSLSGVHEQFF.

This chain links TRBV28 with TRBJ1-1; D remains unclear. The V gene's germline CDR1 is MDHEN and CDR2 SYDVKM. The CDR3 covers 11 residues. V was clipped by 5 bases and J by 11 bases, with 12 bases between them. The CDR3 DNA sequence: TGTGCCAGCAGTACGGAACCGCGGGCTTTCTTT. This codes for CASSTEPRAFF.

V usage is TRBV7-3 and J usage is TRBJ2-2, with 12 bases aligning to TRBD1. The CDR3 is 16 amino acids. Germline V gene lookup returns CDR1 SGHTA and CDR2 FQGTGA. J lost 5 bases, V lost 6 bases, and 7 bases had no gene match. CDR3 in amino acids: CASSRPGQGATGELFF. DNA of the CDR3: TGTGCCAGCAGTCGTCCGGGACAGGGGGCGACCGGGGAGCTGTTTTTT.

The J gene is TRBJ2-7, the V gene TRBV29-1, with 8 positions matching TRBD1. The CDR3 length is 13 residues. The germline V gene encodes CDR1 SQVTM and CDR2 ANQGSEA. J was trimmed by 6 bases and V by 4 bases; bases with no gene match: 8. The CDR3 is CSVVGQGRLEQYF. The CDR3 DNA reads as TGCAGCGTTGTAGGACAGGGCCGACTCGAGCAGTACTTC.

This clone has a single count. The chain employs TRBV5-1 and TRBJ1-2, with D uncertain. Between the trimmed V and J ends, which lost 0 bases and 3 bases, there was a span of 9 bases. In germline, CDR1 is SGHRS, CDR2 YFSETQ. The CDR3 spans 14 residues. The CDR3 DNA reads TGCGCCAGCAGCTTGGGGTTGCTTGACTATGGCTACACCTTC. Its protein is CASSLGLLDYGYTF.

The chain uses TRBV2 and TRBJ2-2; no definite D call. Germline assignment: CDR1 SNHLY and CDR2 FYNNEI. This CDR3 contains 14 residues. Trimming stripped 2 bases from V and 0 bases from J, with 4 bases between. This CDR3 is CASSEQTNTGELFF. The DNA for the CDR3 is TGTGCCAGCAGTGAACAGACGAACACCGGGGAGCTGTTTTTT.